This T cell receptor (beta chain) was profiled in a study of cytomegalovirus exposure and HLA in healthy donors. The study's findings and limits: Analysis was carried out at a later point, and it linked a missense DCLRE1C variant to TCR beta V- and J-gene trimming. TRBV6-2, TRBV6-3 and some other V segments were excluded as indistinguishable. HLA allele associations emerged for fewer than 20,000 TCR beta sequences in a later analysis, at 0.05 false discovery rate.

The PCR employed 60 Vbeta primers together with 13 Jbeta primers. In the source study's methods: A later analysis counted 80 million or so unique TCR beta chains, some 12 million shared. The method was immunoSEQ multiplex PCR; TCRdb's version includes in-frame clones alone and lacks a portion of them. V and J calls and clone size are as listed in that table; D and trimming were resolved from the DNA. The sample lists roughly 150,000 clones; over 70% were seen once. This clone was seen more than once but under ten times. Its specificity is not known. The germline V gene encodes CDR1 SGHDT and CDR2 YYEEEE. The CDR3 runs 15 residues. V was shortened by 0 bases and J by 1 base, with 10 bases between the two germline ends.

V gene TRBV5-6 combines with J gene TRBJ1-1, with D possibly matching TRBD1 (6 bases). This TCR was sampled from a boy under 10 years old in good health and CMV-seronegative. Material: PBMCs. CDR3 protein: CASSLGGTSNTEAFF. The CDR3 DNA reads TGTGCCAGCAGCTTGGGAGGGACATCGAACACTGAAGCTTTCTTT.